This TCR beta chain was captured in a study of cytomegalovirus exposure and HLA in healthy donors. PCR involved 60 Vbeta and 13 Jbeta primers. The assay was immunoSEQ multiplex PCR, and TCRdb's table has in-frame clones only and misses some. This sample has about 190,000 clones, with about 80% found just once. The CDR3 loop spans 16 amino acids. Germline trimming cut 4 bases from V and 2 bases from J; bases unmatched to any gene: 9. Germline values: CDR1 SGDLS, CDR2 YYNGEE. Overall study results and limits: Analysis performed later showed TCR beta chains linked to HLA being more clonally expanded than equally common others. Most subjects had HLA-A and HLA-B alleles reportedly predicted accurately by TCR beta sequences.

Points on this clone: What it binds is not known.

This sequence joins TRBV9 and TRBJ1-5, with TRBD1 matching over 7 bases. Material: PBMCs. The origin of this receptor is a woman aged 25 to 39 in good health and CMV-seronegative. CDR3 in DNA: TGTGCCAGCAGCCTAACCGACAGGGCTGGCAATCAGCCCCAGCATTTT. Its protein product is CASSLTDRAGNQPQHF.